This passage covers 25 T cell receptor beta chains from one sample sequenced in a study of technical replicates of blood from several donors. TCRdb keeps only in-frame clones here, not all; method: immunoSEQ multiplex PCR. The sample holds under 65,000 clones, roughly 95% seen once. The sample taken for sequencing was T cells isolated from PBMCs. The receptors were gathered from a human donor in good health.

The chain links TRBV28 to TRBJ1-2, with 7 bases matching TRBD1. The trim removed 5 bases at V and 7 bases at J, leaving 13 bases unmatched. The CDR3 covers 15 residues. Looked up from germline, CDR1 is MDHEN and CDR2 is SYDVKM. CDR3 amino acids: CASSPQLDRFGGYTF. The CDR3 DNA is TGTGCCAGCAGTCCACAACTGGACAGGTTCGGTGGCTACACCTTC.

This clone was observed a few times. The J gene is TRBJ2-2, the V gene TRBV5-1; TRBD1 aligns across 8 bases. The CDR3 is made up of 17 amino acids. Per the germline V gene, CDR1 is SGHRS and CDR2 is YFSETQ. The J segment lost 1 base and the V segment lost 4 bases, leaving 9 bases of the junction unmatched. The CDR3 bases are TGCGCCAGCAGCCTAATGCAAGGGACAGGGAACACCGGGGAGCTGTTTTTT. Translating it yields CASSLMQGTGNTGELFF.

The rearrangement uses TRBV6-5 and TRBJ1-1; D is undetermined. Germline assignment: CDR1 MNHEY and CDR2 SVGAGI. The V gene lost 4 bases and the J gene lost 6 bases, with 18 bases spanning the gap. The CDR3 spans 15 residues. The CDR3 is CASSLGSGGGAEAFF. As DNA, the CDR3 is TGTGCCAGCAGTTTGGGTTCAGGCGGCGGGGCTGAAGCTTTCTTT.

This clone was seen only once. The rearrangement joins TRBV5-6 to TRBJ2-3, with 9 bases matching TRBD2. V shed 0 bases and J 1 base; nucleotides not matched to a gene: 12. The CDR3 sequence is 19 residues long. Germline values: CDR1 SGHDT, CDR2 YYEEEE. The DNA for the CDR3 is TGTGCCAGCAGCTTGGCTTTTTGGCGGGAGGGCTCGGGCACAGATACGCAGTATTTT. The encoded protein is CASSLAFWREGSGTDTQYF.

The chain couples TRBV19 to TRBJ2-2; 9 bases agree with TRBD2. The junction had 14 bases not matched to a gene; V was cut back by 3 bases and J by 3 bases. The V gene's germline CDR1 is LNHDA and CDR2 SQIVND (reference sequence). The CDR3 runs to 19 residues. The CDR3 nucleotides read TGTGCCAGTAGTATCCCGACTAGCGGAACCCGATATCACACCGGGGAGCTGTTTTTT. It encodes CASSIPTSGTRYHTGELFF.

The chain couples TRBV9 to TRBJ2-2, with 9 bases lining up with TRBD1. V lost 2 bases, J lost 8 bases, and 13 bases stayed unmatched. The CDR3 length is 17 residues. Per germline, CDR1 SGDLS and CDR2 YYNGEE. The CDR3 sequence: CASSVRRDRASPGELFF. CDR3 nucleotide sequence: TGTGCCAGCAGCGTCCGCCGGGACAGGGCTTCTCCTGGGGAGCTGTTTTTT. Full variable domain (missing parts from reference TRBV9 and TRBJ2-2): DSGVTQTPKHLITATGQRVTLRCSPRSGDLSVYWYQQSLDQGLQFLIQYYNGEERAKGNILERFSAQQFPDLHSELNLSSLELGDSALYFCASSVRRDRASPGELFFGEGSRLTVL.

The V and J genes are TRBV5-4 and TRBJ1-1, with a possible D match to TRBD1 (5 bases). Germline loops: CDR1 SGHNT, CDR2 YYREEE (reference sequence). V was shortened by 7 bases and J by 0 bases, with 10 bases between the two germline ends. The CDR3 runs 13 residues. The CDR3: CASQRQLNTEAFF. CDR3 coding DNA: TGTGCCAGCCAAAGACAGCTGAACACTGAAGCTTTCTTT.

The chain has TRBV19 and TRBJ2-7; 8 bases are shared with TRBD2. V was pared by 3 bases and J by 3 bases, with 13 bases of the junction left unmatched. The CDR3 extends over 17 amino acids. CDR1 LNHDA and CDR2 SQIVND come from the germline V gene (reference sequence). CDR3 nucleotides: TGTGCCAGTAGTATTCTCCCCCAACTAGCGGCAAACTACGAGCAGTACTTC. Translating it yields CASSILPQLAANYEQYF.

The chain couples TRBV7-8 to TRBJ2-7, with D maybe TRBD1 (5 bases). The germline V and J ends were trimmed by 5 bases and 2 bases, with 16 bases remaining between them. Germline loops: CDR1 SGHVS, CDR2 FQNEAQ. This CDR3 comprises 15 residues. CDR3 in DNA: TGTGCCAGCAGCCACCAGGGTATGACGACCTACGAGCAGTACTTC. This sequence encodes CASSHQGMTTYEQYF.

This clone was detected a few times. The chain carries TRBV7-9 and TRBJ1-1, with a possible D match to TRBD1 (5 bases). Germline-derived CDR1 and CDR2 are SEHNR and FQNEAQ (reference sequence). The CDR3 is made up of 13 amino acids. With 1 base removed from V and 5 bases from J, the gap between germline ends came to 8 bases. The CDR3 is CASSLGSGTEAFF. The DNA for the CDR3 is TGTGCCAGCAGCTTAGGTTCAGGGACTGAAGCTTTCTTT.

V and J are TRBV5-1 and TRBJ1-1, with 8 bases lining up with TRBD1. CDR3 length equals 13 residues. With V trimmed by 5 bases and J by 3 bases, 3 bases remained unmatched. Germline values: CDR1 SGHRS, CDR2 YFSETQ. The CDR3: CASSVRGHTEAFF. For the CDR3, the DNA is TGCGCCAGCAGTGTCAGGGGGCACACTGAAGCTTTCTTT.

The CDR3 nucleotides are TGTGCCAGCACCGTTTCAGGGGGACGGAATGAGCAGTTCTTC. Protein product: CASTVSGGRNEQFF. This rearrangement joins TRBV11-2 to TRBJ2-1; TRBD1 aligns across 7 bases. Per the germline V gene, CDR1 is SGHAT and CDR2 is FQNNGV. The J segment lost 7 bases and the V segment lost 7 bases, leaving 10 bases of the junction unmatched. This CDR3 contains 14 residues.

The chain has TRBV28 and TRBJ1-1, with 8 bases identical to TRBD1. The germline V gene encodes CDR1 MDHEN and CDR2 SYDVKM. The CDR3 spans 15 residues. V lost 6 bases to trimming and J lost 3 bases; unmatched junction nucleotides: 9. The CDR3 nucleotides read TGTGCCAGCAGGGCAGGGGGCAAAGGGGACACTGAAGCTTTCTTT. Its protein product is CASRAGGKGDTEAFF.

V and J are TRBV7-3 and TRBJ2-7, with 7 positions matching TRBD2. The germline CDR1 and CDR2 sequences are SGHTA and FQGTGA. The CDR3 runs 12 residues. J lost 6 bases, V lost 3 bases, and 2 bases had no gene match. For the CDR3, the DNA is TGTGCCAGCAGCTTGACGGGGGGCGAGCAGTACTTC. Translated, it gives CASSLTGGEQYF.

This chain joins TRBV7-2 and TRBJ2-3, with a tentative D call TRBD2 (5 bases). Germline V gives CDR1 SGHTA, CDR2 FQGNSA. V was pared by 1 base and J by 2 bases, with 19 bases between. The CDR3 loop spans 18 amino acids. The CDR3 sequence is CASSLDRDLGGFTDTQYF. The CDR3 coding sequence is TGTGCCAGCAGCTTAGATCGGGATTTGGGCGGTTTCACAGATACGCAGTATTTT.

V usage is TRBV30 and J usage is TRBJ2-1, with D possibly TRBD1 on 6 matching bases. In germline, CDR1 is GTSNPN, CDR2 SVGIG (reference sequence). Between the trimmed V and J ends, which lost 5 bases and 5 bases, there was a span of 16 bases. The CDR3 runs 14 residues. CDR3 sequence (DNA): TGTGCCTGGCGGGGTGGCAGGGGCGACAATGAGCAGTTCTTC. Protein sequence: CAWRGGRGDNEQFF. Filled out from reference TRBV30 and TRBJ2-1, the complete variable domain reads SQTIHQWPATLVQPVGSPLSLECTVEGTSNPNLYWYRQAAGRGLQLLFYSVGIGQISSEVPQNLSASRPQDRQFILSSKKLLLSDSGFYLCAWRGGRGDNEQFFGPGTRLTVL.

The genes are TRBV4-3 and TRBJ2-3, with D tentatively TRBD2 (5 bases). CDR1 is LGHNA, CDR2 YSLEER, per germline. Deletions cut 1 base from V and 4 bases from J, with 12 bases between. The CDR3 has 15 residues. The CDR3 coding sequence is TGCGCCAGCAGCCAAGGTATAGGGAGCGCAGATACGCAGTATTTT. This codes for CASSQGIGSADTQYF.

The rearrangement joins TRBV13 to TRBJ1-1; weak D call: TRBD1 (5 bases). The germline V gene has CDR1 PRHDT and CDR2 FYEKMQ (reference sequence). Trimming left V 8 bases short and J 4 bases short, with 14 bases between. The CDR3 covers 13 residues. This chain's CDR3 is CASEGAQGTEAFF. The DNA for the CDR3 is TGTGCCAGCGAAGGGGCGCAGGGCACTGAAGCTTTCTTT.

This sequence joins TRBV7-9 and TRBJ2-1; 7 positions match TRBD2. The CDR3 runs 13 residues. With 7 bases clipped from V and 6 bases from J, the junction kept 6 bases outside the gene matches. From germline, CDR1 is SEHNR and CDR2 FQNEAQ (reference sequence). The CDR3: CASIGLAVNEQFF. CDR3 DNA: TGTGCCAGCATAGGCCTAGCGGTCAATGAGCAGTTCTTC.

This clone was recorded a few times. The chain uses TRBV6-1 and TRBJ2-2, with TRBD1 identical over 9 bases. Germline assignment: CDR1 MNHNS and CDR2 SASEGT. This CDR3 region has 14 residues. V lost 3 bases to trimming and J lost 7 bases; unmatched junction nucleotides: 3. The CDR3 DNA is TGTGCCAGCAGTGAGGGACAGGGTTACGGGGAGCTGTTTTTT. Its translation: CASSEGQGYGELFF.

The chain is built from TRBV6-5 and TRBJ2-7, with 8 bases fitting TRBD1. Germline loops: CDR1 MNHEY, CDR2 SVGAGI. This CDR3 has 14 amino acids. J gave up 5 bases and V 5 bases, and 8 bases lay outside the gene matches. Here the CDR3 DNA reads TGTGCCAGCAGTCCCCCGGGACAGGCCCACGAGCAGTACTTC. As protein: CASSPPGQAHEQYF.

The chain couples TRBV18 to TRBJ1-5; unclear D gene. This CDR3 spans 14 amino acids. Germline lookup yields CDR1 KGHSH and CDR2 LQKENI. Trimming stripped 0 bases from V and 7 bases from J, with 10 bases between. CDR3 sequence (DNA): TGTGCCAGCTCACCACCTCCGATTGGCCAGCCCCAGCATTTT. Amino acids: CASSPPPIGQPQHF.

The chain recombines TRBV5-1 with TRBJ2-7, with 9 bases lining up with TRBD1. The germline V gene has CDR1 SGHRS and CDR2 YFSETQ. The CDR3 runs 15 residues. With V trimmed by 3 bases and J by 1 base, 5 bases remained unmatched. The CDR3 bases are TGCGCCAGCAGCTATAAAGGGACAGGGTCCTACGAGCAGTACTTC. Its translation: CASSYKGTGSYEQYF.

This chain uses TRBV7-9 with TRBJ2-7; 8 nucleotides agree with TRBD2. The CDR3 is 15 residues long. The germline V gene has CDR1 SEHNR and CDR2 FQNEAQ (reference sequence). The ends lost 5 bases at V and 2 bases at J; junction bases unmatched: 8. CDR3 in amino acids: CASSPSAGGTYEQYF. The DNA of the CDR3 is TGTGCCAGCAGCCCCTCCGCGGGAGGCACCTACGAGCAGTACTTC.

Here the CDR3 DNA reads TGTGCCAGCAGCCCGAACACAGAACATGAAAAACTGTTTTTT. This sequence encodes CASSPNTEHEKLFF. This chain joins TRBV28 and TRBJ1-4, with D uncertain. V was shortened by 6 bases and J by 6 bases, with 14 bases between the two germline ends. CDR1 MDHEN and CDR2 SYDVKM come from the germline V gene. This CDR3 contains 14 residues.